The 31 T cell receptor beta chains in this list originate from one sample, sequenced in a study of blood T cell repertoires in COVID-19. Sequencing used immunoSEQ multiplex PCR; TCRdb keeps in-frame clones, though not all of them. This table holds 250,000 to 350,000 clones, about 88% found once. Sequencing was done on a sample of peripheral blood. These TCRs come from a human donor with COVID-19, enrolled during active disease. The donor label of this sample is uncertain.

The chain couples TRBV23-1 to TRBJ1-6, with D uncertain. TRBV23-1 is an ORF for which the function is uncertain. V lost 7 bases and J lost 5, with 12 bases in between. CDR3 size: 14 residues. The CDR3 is CASNDGVHNSPLHF. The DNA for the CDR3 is TGCGCCAGCAACGACGGGGTCCATAATTCACCCCTCCACTTT.

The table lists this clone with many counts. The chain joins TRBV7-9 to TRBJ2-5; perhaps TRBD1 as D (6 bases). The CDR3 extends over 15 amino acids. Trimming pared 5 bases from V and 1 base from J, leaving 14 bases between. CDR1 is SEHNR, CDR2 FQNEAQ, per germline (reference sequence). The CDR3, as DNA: TGTGCCAGCAGCGGGACACTAGGGCCCCAAGAGACCCAGTACTTC. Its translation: CASSGTLGPQETQYF.

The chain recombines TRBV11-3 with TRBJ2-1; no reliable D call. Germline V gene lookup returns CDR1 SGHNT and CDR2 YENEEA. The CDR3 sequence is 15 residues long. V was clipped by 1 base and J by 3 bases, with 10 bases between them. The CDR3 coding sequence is TGTGCCAGCAGCTTAGGGCAGCCAGGCTACAATGAGCAGTTCTTC. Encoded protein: CASSLGQPGYNEQFF. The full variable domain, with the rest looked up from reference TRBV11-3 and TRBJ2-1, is EAGVVQSPRYKIIEKKQPVAFWCNPISGHNTLYWYLQNLGQGPELLIRYENEEAVDDSQLPKDRFSAERLKGVDSTLKIQPAELGDSAVYLCASSLGQPGYNEQFFGPGTRLTVL.

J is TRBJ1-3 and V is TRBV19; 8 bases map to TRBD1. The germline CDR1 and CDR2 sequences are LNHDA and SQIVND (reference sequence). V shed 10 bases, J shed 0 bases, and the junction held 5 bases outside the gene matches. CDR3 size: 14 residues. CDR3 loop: CATAGQASGNTIYF. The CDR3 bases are TGTGCCACCGCGGGACAGGCCTCTGGAAACACCATATATTTT.

The CDR3, as DNA: TGTGCCAGCAGTTATGGGCAGCACACCGGGGAGCTGTTTTTT. Translation: CASSYGQHTGELFF. The chain is built from TRBV6-5 and TRBJ2-2; D is uncertain. Trimming removed 3 bases from V and 3 bases from J, with 8 bases in between. This CDR3 is 14 amino acids long. The germline V gene has CDR1 MNHEY and CDR2 SVGAGI.

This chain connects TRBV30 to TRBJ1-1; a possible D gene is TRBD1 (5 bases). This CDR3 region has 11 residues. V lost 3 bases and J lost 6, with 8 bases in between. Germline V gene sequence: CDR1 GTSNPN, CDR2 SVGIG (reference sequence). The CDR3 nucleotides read TGTGCCTGGAGGCGGGGACCTGAAGCTTTCTTT. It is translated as CAWRRGPEAFF.

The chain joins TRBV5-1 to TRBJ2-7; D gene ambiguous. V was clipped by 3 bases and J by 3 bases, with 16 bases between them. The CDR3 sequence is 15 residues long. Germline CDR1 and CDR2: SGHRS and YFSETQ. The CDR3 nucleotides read TGCGCCAGCAGCTCCGAGAGTGGTTCTGGCTACGAGCAGTACTTC. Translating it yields CASSSESGSGYEQYF.

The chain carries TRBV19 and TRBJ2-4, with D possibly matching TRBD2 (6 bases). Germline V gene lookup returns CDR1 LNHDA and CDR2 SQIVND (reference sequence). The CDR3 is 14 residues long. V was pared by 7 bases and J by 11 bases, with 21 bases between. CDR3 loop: CASTSRDSYGFQYF. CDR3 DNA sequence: TGTGCCAGTACATCTCGGGACTCATACGGGTTTCAGTACTTC.

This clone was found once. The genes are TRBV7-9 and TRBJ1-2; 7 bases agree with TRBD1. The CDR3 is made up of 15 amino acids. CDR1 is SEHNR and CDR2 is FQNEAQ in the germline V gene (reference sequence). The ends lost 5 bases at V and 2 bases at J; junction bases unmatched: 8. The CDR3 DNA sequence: TGTGCCAGCAGCCGAACAGGGGTCGGCAACTATGGCTACACCTTC. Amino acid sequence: CASSRTGVGNYGYTF.

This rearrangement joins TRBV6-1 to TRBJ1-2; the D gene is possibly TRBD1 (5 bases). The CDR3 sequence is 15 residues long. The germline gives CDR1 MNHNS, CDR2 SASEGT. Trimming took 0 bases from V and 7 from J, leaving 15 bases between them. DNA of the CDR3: TGTGCCAGCAGTGAAGCGCCGGGGCAGGGAGGTGGCTACACCTTC. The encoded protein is CASSEAPGQGGGYTF.

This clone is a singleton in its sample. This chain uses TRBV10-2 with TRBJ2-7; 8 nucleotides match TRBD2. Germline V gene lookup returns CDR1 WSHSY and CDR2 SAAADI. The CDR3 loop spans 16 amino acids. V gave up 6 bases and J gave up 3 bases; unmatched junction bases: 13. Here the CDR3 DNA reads TGCGCCAGCAGCGAATTAAGCGGGAGTAATCGCTACGAGCAGTACTTC. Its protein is CASSELSGSNRYEQYF.

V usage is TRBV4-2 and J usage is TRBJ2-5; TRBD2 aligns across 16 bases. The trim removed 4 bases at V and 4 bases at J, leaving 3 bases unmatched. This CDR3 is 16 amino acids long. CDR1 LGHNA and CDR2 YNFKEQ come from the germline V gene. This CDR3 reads CASSPGLAGGGETQYF. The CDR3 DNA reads TGTGCCAGCAGCCCGGGACTAGCGGGAGGGGGAGAGACCCAGTACTTC.

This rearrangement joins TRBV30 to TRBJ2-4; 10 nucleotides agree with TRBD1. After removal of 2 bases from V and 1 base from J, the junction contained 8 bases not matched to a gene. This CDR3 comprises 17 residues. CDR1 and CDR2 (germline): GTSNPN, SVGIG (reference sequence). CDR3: CAWSFADRGQAKNIQYF. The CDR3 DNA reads TGTGCCTGGAGTTTCGCCGACAGGGGGCAGGCCAAAAACATTCAGTACTTC.

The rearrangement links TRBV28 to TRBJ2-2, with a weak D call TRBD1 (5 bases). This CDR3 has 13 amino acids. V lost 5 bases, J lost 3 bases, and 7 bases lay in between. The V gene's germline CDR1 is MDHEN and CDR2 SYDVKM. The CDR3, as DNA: TGTGCCAGCAGTCCACAGGACACCGGGGAGCTGTTTTTT. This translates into CASSPQDTGELFF.

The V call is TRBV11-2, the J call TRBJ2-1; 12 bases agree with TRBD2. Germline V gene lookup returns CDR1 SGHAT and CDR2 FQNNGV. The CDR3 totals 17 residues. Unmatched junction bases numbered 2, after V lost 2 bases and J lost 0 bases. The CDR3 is CASSLLAGGSSYNEQFF. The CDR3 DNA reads TGTGCCAGCAGCTTACTAGCGGGAGGGAGCTCCTACAATGAGCAGTTCTTC. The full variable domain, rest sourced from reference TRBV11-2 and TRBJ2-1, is EAGVAQSPRYKIIEKRQSVAFWCNPISGHATLYWYQQILGQGPKLLIQFQNNGVVDDSQLPKDRFSAERLKGVDSTLKIQPAKLEDSAVYLCASSLLAGGSSYNEQFFGPGTRLTVL.

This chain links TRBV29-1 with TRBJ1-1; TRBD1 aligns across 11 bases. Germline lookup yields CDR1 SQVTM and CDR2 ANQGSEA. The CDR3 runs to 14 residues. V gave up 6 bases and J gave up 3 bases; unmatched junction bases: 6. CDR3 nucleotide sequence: TGCAGCGTCGGGACAGGGGGTAGGGACACTGAAGCTTTCTTT. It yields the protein CSVGTGGRDTEAFF.

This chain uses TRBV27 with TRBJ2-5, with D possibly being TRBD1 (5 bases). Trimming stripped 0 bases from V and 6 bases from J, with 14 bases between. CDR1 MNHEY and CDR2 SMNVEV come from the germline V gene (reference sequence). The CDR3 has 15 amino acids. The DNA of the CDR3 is TGTGCCAGCAGTTTATCGTTAGGGGCAAAACAGACCCAGTACTTC. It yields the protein CASSLSLGAKQTQYF.

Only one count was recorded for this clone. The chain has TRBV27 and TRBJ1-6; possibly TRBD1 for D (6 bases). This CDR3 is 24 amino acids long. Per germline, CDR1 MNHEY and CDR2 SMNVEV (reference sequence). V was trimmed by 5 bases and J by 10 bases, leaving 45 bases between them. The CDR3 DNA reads TGTGCCAGCAGTAGTTTGGGTGGCCGGGCAGGGGCTATTGGACCTTCTAAACTTAACTCACCCCTCCACTTT. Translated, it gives CASSSLGGRAGAIGPSKLNSPLHF.

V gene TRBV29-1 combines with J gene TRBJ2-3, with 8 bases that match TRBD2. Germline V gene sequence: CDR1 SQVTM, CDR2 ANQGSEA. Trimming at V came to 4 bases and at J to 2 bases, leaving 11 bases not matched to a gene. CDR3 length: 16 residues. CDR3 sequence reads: CSVAVGLAGSTDTQYF. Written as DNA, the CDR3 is TGCAGCGTTGCCGTAGGCCTAGCGGGCTCCACAGATACGCAGTATTTT.

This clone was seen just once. The CDR3: CASSVSYEQYF. CDR3 nucleotides: TGTGCCAGCAGCGTTAGCTACGAGCAGTACTTC. The rearrangement uses TRBV7-2 and TRBJ2-7; D is uncertain. Trimming left V 5 bases short and J 3 bases short, with 5 bases between. Per germline, CDR1 SGHTA and CDR2 FQGNSA. There are 11 residues in the CDR3.

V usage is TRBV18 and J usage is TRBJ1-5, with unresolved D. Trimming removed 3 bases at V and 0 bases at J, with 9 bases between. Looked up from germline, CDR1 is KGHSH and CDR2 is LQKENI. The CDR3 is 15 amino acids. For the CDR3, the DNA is TGTGCCAGCTCACCGGGCGAGGGTAGCAATCAGCCCCAGCATTTT. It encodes CASSPGEGSNQPQHF.

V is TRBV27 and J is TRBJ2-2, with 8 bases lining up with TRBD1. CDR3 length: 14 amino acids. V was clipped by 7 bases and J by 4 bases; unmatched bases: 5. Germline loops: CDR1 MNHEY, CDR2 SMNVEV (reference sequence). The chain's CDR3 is CASIARGRTGELFF. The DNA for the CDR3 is TGTGCCAGCATTGCCAGGGGGCGCACCGGGGAGCTGTTTTTT.

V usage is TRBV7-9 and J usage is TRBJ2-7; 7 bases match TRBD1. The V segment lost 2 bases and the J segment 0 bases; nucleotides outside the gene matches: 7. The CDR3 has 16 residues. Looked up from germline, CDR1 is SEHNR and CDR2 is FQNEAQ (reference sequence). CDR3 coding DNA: TGTGCCAGCAGCTTATCCACAGGGGTCCTCTCCTACGAGCAGTACTTC. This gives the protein CASSLSTGVLSYEQYF.

DNA for the CDR3: TGTGCCAGCAGTGAATATCCCGGGACAGGCAATGAGCAGTTCTTC. This codes for CASSEYPGTGNEQFF. The V call is TRBV25-1, the J call TRBJ2-1, with TRBD1 matching 8 bases. Germline V CDR1 and CDR2: MGHDK, SYGVNS. The length of the CDR3 is 15 residues. Unmatched junction bases numbered 4, after V lost 0 bases and J lost 6 bases.

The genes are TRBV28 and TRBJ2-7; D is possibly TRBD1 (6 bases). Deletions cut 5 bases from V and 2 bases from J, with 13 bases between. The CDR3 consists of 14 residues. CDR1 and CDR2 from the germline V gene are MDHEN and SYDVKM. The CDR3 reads CASSNQGSAYEQYF. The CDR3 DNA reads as TGTGCCAGCAGTAATCAGGGGTCGGCCTACGAGCAGTACTTC.

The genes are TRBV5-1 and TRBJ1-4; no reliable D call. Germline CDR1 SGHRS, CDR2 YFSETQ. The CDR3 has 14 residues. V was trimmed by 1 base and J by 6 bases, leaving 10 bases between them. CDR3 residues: CASSLLQNDEKLFF. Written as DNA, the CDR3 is TGCGCCAGCAGCTTGTTACAGAACGATGAAAAACTGTTTTTT.

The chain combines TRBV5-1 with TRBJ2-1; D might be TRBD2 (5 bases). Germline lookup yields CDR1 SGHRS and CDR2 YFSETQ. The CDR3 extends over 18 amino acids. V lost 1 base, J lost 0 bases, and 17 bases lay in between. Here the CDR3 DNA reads TGCGCCAGCAGCTTGAGCGGCAGGTCAATAAGCTCCTACAATGAGCAGTTCTTC. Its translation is CASSLSGRSISSYNEQFF.

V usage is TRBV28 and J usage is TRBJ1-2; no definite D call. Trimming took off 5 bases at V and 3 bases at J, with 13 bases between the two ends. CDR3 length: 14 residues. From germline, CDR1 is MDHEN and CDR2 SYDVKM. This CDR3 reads CASSPPARDYGYTF. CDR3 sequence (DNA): TGTGCCAGCAGTCCCCCCGCAAGAGACTATGGCTACACCTTC.

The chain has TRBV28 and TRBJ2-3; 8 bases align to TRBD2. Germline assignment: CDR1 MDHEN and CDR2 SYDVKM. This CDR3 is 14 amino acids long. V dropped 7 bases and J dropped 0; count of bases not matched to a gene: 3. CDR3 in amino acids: CASNVAGSTDTQYF. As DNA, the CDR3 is TGTGCCAGCAACGTAGCGGGAAGCACAGATACGCAGTATTTT.

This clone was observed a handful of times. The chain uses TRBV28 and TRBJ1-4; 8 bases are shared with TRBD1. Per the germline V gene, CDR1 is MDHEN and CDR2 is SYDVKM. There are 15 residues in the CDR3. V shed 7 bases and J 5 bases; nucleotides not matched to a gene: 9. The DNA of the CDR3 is TGTGCCAGCAAGATCCCGGGACAGGCGAATGAAAAACTGTTTTTT. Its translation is CASKIPGQANEKLFF.

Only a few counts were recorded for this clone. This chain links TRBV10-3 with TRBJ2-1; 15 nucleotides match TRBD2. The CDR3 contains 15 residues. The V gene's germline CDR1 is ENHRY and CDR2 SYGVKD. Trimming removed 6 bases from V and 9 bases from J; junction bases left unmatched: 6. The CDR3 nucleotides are TGTGCCATCAGAGGACTAGCGGGAGGGAACAGTGAGCAGTTCTTC. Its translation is CAIRGLAGGNSEQFF.